A selection of T cell receptor beta chains follows, all from one sample in a study of T cell changes during pregnancy in multiple sclerosis. TCRdb's table, derived via immunoSEQ multiplex PCR, lists solely in-frame clones and lacks some. The sample records about 44,000 clones, about 96% being singletons. Sequences were derived from peripheral blood, sampled in the second trimester of pregnancy. Receptors were obtained from a female donor with multiple sclerosis, enrolled in a pregnancy study. The CDR3 runs from the conserved cysteine through the conserved F or W. D genes are given only for firm matches. Clone size is shown for a subset of rows, as once, few, many or a class of expanded clone.

CDR3 length	clone size	D gene	J gene	V gene	CDR3 protein	CDR3 DNA
12	once	.	TRBJ2-7	TRBV2	CASQTKLYEQYF	TGTGCCAGCCAGACAAAACTCTACGAGCAGTACTTC
12	.	.	TRBJ2-5	TRBV19	CASSLDWETQYF	TGTGCCAGTAGCCTCGACTGGGAGACCCAGTACTTC
16	few	.	TRBJ2-5	TRBV14	CASSLRGRGAQETQYF	TGTGCCAGCAGCCTTCGGGGCAGGGGTGCCCAAGAGACCCAGTACTTC
12	.	TRBD1	TRBJ1-2	TRBV25-1	CASSGTGYGYTF	TGTGCCAGCAGTGGGACAGGGTATGGCTACACCTTC
16	.	.	TRBJ1-3	TRBV15	CATSRETLASGNTIYF	TGTGCCACCAGCAGGGAGACCTTAGCCTCTGGAAACACCATATATTTT
16	.	.	TRBJ2-3	TRBV6-6	CASSYSTRTVQGTQYF	TGTGCCAGCAGTTACTCAACACGGACAGTACAGGGTACGCAGTATTTT
15	.	TRBD1	TRBJ2-2	TRBV6-4	CASSTGTGVTGELFF	TGTGCCAGCAGTACCGGGACAGGGGTGACCGGGGAGCTGTTTTTT
15	.	.	TRBJ1-1	TRBV13	CASSRSTGKGTEAFF	TGTGCCAGCAGCCGTTCGACAGGTAAAGGGACTGAAGCTTTCTTT
15	.	TRBD2	TRBJ2-1	TRBV27	CASSPRTSGKYEQFF	TGTGCCAGCAGCCCTCGTACTAGCGGGAAATATGAGCAGTTCTTC
11	.	.	TRBJ2-5	TRBV20-1	CSAPLRETQYF	TGCAGTGCCCCCCTAAGAGAGACCCAGTACTTC
15	.	.	TRBJ1-5	TRBV10-3	CAISESLTPGQPQHF	TGTGCCATCAGTGAGTCCCTCACCCCCGGGCAGCCCCAGCATTTT
17	few	TRBD1	TRBJ2-5	TRBV30	CAWIGVLRDRGQETQYF	TGTGCCTGGATTGGGGTCCTCCGGGACAGGGGGCAAGAGACCCAGTACTTC
18	.	.	TRBJ1-6	TRBV19	CASSIAERALTPNSPLHF	TGTGCCAGTAGTATAGCGGAGAGGGCCCTAACCCCCAATTCACCCCTCCACTTT
16	once	TRBD2	TRBJ2-1	TRBV9	CASSSRQRGVYNEQFF	TGTGCCAGCAGTTCCCGGCAGCGGGGGGTATACAATGAGCAGTTCTTC
14	.	.	TRBJ2-1	TRBV11-3	CASSYKRESNEQFF	TGTGCCAGCAGCTATAAGAGGGAATCAAATGAGCAGTTCTTC
15	.	TRBD2	TRBJ2-7	TRBV7-2	CASSLAGGASYEQYF	TGTGCCAGCAGCTTAGCCGGGGGGGCCTCCTACGAGCAGTACTTC
20	.	TRBD1	TRBJ2-2	TRBV27	CASSLSMGQGRRVRGRELFF	TGTGCCAGCAGTTTATCCATGGGACAGGGAAGGAGGGTAAGAGGTCGGGAGCTGTTTTTT
17	.	TRBD2	TRBJ2-2	TRBV4-3	CASSQVAGGPRTGELFF	TGCGCCAGCAGCCAAGTAGCGGGGGGGCCTCGGACCGGGGAGCTGTTTTTT
16	.	TRBD1	TRBJ1-2	TRBV7-9	CASSRLRDRGREGYTF	TGTGCCAGCAGCAGACTCCGGGACAGGGGGCGCGAAGGCTACACCTTC
16	.	.	TRBJ2-5	TRBV7-3	CASSSRDRGYQETQYF	TGTGCCAGCAGCTCCCGGGACCGGGGGTACCAAGAGACCCAGTACTTC
14	.	TRBD1	TRBJ2-7	TRBV29-1	CSVRHLGTGYEQYF	TGCAGCGTTCGGCATCTAGGGACAGGGTACGAGCAGTACTTC
14	.	.	TRBJ2-1	TRBV10-3	CAINGPGSADEQFF	TGTGCCATCAATGGGCCAGGATCAGCGGATGAGCAGTTCTTC
13	.	.	TRBJ1-5	TRBV27	CASSSSPPQPQHF	TGTGCCAGCAGTTCCTCTCCTCCTCAGCCCCAGCATTTT
14	.	TRBD2	TRBJ2-1	TRBV10-1	CASSGGGRATEQFF	TGCGCCAGCAGTGGCGGCGGGAGGGCCACTGAGCAGTTCTTC
15	.	TRBD1	TRBJ2-5	TRBV2	CASPRDRGSRETQYF	TGTGCCAGCCCCCGGGACAGGGGGAGTCGAGAGACCCAGTACTTC
15	.	TRBD1	TRBJ2-5	TRBV7-7	CASSLGTGILETQYF	TGTGCCAGCAGCTTAGGGACAGGGATACTAGAGACCCAGTACTTC
13	.	.	TRBJ2-3	TRBV19	CASSIGTTDTQYF	TGTGCCAGTAGTATAGGTACAACAGATACGCAGTATTTT
15	few	.	TRBJ2-3	TRBV7-9	CASVPSGDGTDTQYF	TGTGCCAGCGTACCCTCGGGAGACGGCACAGATACGCAGTATTTT
15	.	.	TRBJ1-2	TRBV6-1	CASSLGTLLAYGYTF	TGTGCCAGCAGTCTCGGGACTCTGCTAGCCTATGGCTACACCTTC
15	.	TRBD2	TRBJ2-5	TRBV2	CASTSGTSNQETQYF	TGTGCCAGTACATCGGGGACTAGTAACCAAGAGACCCAGTACTTC
17	.	TRBD1	TRBJ2-1	TRBV5-4	CASSPEIRDSSYNEQFF	TGTGCCAGCAGCCCAGAAATCCGGGACAGCTCCTACAATGAGCAGTTCTTC
15	once	TRBD2	TRBJ2-5	TRBV28	CASSLAGGIQETQYF	TGTGCCAGCAGTTTAGCCGGGGGGATCCAAGAGACCCAGTACTTC
13	.	TRBD1	TRBJ1-2	TRBV28	CASSFRQGRGYTF	TGTGCCAGCAGTTTCCGACAGGGGAGGGGCTACACCTTC
15	.	TRBD2	TRBJ2-1	TRBV7-8	CASSLGSGGYNEQFF	TGTGCCAGCAGCTTGGGTAGCGGGGGTTACAATGAGCAGTTCTTC
15	.	TRBD1	TRBJ1-5	TRBV11-2	CASSLQGASNQPQHF	TGTGCCAGCAGCTTACAGGGGGCAAGCAATCAGCCCCAGCATTTT
13	.	.	TRBJ2-2	TRBV29-1	CSVERLETGELFF	TGCAGCGTTGAAAGGCTGGAGACCGGGGAGCTGTTTTTT
13	.	TRBD2	TRBJ2-7	TRBV10-2	CASRWAGESEQYF	TGCGCCAGCAGGTGGGCGGGAGAGTCCGAGCAGTACTTC
13	.	.	TRBJ1-4	TRBV6-6	CASSLRGGEKLFF	TGTGCCAGCAGTTTAAGGGGAGGGGAAAAACTGTTTTTT
19	once	TRBD2	TRBJ2-2	TRBV11-1	CASSFGLAGIGGGTGELFF	TGTGCCAGCAGCTTTGGCCTAGCGGGAATAGGCGGGGGCACCGGGGAGCTGTTTTTT
14	.	.	TRBJ1-1	TRBV11-2	CASSAWAGSTEAFF	TGTGCCAGCAGCGCATGGGCCGGGAGCACTGAAGCTTTCTTT